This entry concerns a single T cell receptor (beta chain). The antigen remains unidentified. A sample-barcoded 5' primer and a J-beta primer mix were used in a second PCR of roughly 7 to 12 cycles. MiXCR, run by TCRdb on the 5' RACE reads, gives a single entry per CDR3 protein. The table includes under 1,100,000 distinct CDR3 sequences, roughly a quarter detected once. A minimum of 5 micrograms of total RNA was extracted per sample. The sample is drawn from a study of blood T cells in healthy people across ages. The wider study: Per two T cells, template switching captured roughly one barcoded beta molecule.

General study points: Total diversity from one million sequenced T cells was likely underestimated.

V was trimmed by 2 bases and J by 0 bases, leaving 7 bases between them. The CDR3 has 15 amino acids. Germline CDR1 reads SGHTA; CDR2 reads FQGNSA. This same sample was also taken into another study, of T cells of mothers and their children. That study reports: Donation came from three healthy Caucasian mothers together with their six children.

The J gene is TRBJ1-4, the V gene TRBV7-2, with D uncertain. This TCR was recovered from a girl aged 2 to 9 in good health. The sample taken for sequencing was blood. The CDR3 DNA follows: TGTGCCAGCAGCTTATTGGTTTCAACTAATGAAAAACTGTTTTTT. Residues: CASSLLVSTNEKLFF.